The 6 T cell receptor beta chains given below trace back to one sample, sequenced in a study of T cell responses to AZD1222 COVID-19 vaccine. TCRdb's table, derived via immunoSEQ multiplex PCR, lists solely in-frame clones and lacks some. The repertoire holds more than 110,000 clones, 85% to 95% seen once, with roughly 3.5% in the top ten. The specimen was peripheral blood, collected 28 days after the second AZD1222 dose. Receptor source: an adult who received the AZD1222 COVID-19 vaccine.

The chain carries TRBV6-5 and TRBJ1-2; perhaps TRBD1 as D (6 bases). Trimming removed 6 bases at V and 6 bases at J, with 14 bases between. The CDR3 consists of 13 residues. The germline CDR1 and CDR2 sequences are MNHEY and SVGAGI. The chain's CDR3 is CASRETGDDGYTF. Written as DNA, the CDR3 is TGTGCCAGCAGGGAGACAGGTGATGATGGCTACACCTTC.

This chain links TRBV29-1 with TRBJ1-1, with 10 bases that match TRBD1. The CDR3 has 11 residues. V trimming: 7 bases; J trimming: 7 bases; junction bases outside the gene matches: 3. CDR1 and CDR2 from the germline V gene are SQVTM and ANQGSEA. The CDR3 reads CSAGQGDEAFF. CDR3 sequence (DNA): TGCAGCGCAGGACAGGGGGATGAAGCTTTCTTT.

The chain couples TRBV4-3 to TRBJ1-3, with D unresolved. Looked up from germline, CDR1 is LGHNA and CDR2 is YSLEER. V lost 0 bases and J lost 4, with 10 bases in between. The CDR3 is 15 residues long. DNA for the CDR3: TGCGCCAGCAGCCAAGATCGACGGTTCGGAAACACCATATATTTT. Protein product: CASSQDRRFGNTIYF.

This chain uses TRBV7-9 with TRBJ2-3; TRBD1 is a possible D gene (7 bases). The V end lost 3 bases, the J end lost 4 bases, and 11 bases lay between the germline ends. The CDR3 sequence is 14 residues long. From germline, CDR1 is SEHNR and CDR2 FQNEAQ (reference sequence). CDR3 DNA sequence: TGTGCCAGCAGCTTTATCAGGGGGGCAGATACGCAGTATTTT. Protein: CASSFIRGADTQYF.

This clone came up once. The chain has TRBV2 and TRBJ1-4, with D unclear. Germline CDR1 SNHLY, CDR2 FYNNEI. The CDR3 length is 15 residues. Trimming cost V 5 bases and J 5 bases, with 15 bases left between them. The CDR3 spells CASSPGLPLNEKLFF. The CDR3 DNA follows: TGTGCCAGCAGTCCCGGGCTCCCCTTGAATGAAAAACTGTTTTTT.

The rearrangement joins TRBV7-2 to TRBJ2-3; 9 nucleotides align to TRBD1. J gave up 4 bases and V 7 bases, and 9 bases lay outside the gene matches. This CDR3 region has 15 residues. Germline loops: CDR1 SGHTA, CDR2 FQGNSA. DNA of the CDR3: TGTGCCAGCACTGTCCTGACAGGGGGTGCAGATACGCAGTATTTT. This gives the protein CASTVLTGGADTQYF.